These 7 T cell receptor beta chains were all obtained from the same sample, sequenced in a study of blood T cell repertoires in COVID-19. Some clones are missing from TCRdb's copy, which holds only in-frame ones; the method was immunoSEQ multiplex PCR. This table holds under 200,000 clones, around 79% found once. Sequenced material: peripheral blood. These receptor sequences come from an older woman with COVID-19, enrolled during active disease.

V usage is TRBV6-5 and J usage is TRBJ1-2, with D possibly matching TRBD1 (6 bases). Germline V lookup: CDR1 MNHEY, CDR2 SVGAGI. The CDR3 is made up of 14 amino acids. V shed 7 bases and J shed 5 bases, with 17 bases lying between them. In DNA, the CDR3 is TGTGCCAGCAACAAACAGGGCCTCACTTATGGCTACACCTTC. This gives the protein CASNKQGLTYGYTF.

This chain links TRBV24-1 with TRBJ2-1; 8 bases fit TRBD1. The CDR3 extends over 18 amino acids. V was clipped by 6 bases and J by 0 bases; unmatched bases: 12. Germline lookup yields CDR1 KGHDR and CDR2 SFDVKD. CDR3 sequence: CATSPDRGLSFSYNEQFF. CDR3 DNA: TGTGCCACCAGTCCAGACAGGGGCCTATCCTTCTCCTACAATGAGCAGTTCTTC.

The chain carries TRBV5-1 and TRBJ1-2; 10 bases fit TRBD1. This CDR3 has 15 amino acids. Germline trimming cut 2 bases from V and 7 bases from J; bases unmatched to any gene: 8. Germline V CDR1 and CDR2: SGHRS, YFSETQ. CDR3 amino acids: CASSFGQGGIGGYTF. CDR3 bases: TGCGCCAGCAGCTTCGGACAGGGGGGGATCGGTGGCTACACCTTC.

J is TRBJ1-1 and V is TRBV19, with 10 bases lining up with TRBD1. Germline CDR1 reads LNHDA; CDR2 reads SQIVND (reference sequence). Trimming at V came to 4 bases and at J to 6 bases, leaving 5 bases not matched to a gene. This CDR3 contains 14 residues. The CDR3 DNA reads as TGTGCCAGTAGTAGGACAGGGGGAGGCTCTGAAGCTTTCTTT. As protein: CASSRTGGGSEAFF.

The gene calls are TRBV7-2 and TRBJ2-3; 15 positions match TRBD2. J gave up 5 bases and V 5 bases, and 8 bases lay outside the gene matches. CDR3 size: 17 residues. Germline V gene sequence: CDR1 SGHTA, CDR2 FQGNSA. In DNA form, the CDR3 reads TGTGCCAGCAGCGCCCAGGGGACTAGCGGGGGGAGAGATACGCAGTATTTT. It specifies CASSAQGTSGGRDTQYF.

V usage is TRBV15 and J usage is TRBJ2-4; 9 bases line up with TRBD1. After removal of 0 bases from V and 8 bases from J, the junction contained 2 bases not matched to a gene. CDR1 and CDR2 from the germline V gene are LNHNV and YYDKDF (reference sequence). The CDR3 has 14 amino acids. The CDR3 loop reads CATSRETGGHIQYF. The CDR3 nucleotides are TGTGCCACCAGCAGAGAGACAGGGGGTCACATTCAGTACTTC. The full variable domain, with the rest looked up from reference TRBV15 and TRBJ2-4, is DAMVIQNPRYQVTQFGKPVTLSCSQTLNHNVMYWYQQKSSQAPKLLFHYYDKDFNNEADTPDNFQSRRPNTSFCFLDIRSPGLGDTAMYLCATSRETGGHIQYFGAGTRLSVL.

The chain is built from TRBV28 and TRBJ1-2; no clear D. This CDR3 spans 14 amino acids. Trimming removed 5 bases from V and 3 bases from J, with 13 bases in between. The V gene's germline CDR1 is MDHEN and CDR2 SYDVKM. CDR3 amino acids: CASSTRRSDYGYTF. The CDR3 DNA reads as TGTGCCAGCAGTACGCGCCGGTCGGACTATGGCTACACCTTC.